This T cell receptor (beta chain) stems from a study of blood T cell repertoires in COVID-19. Libraries were prepared by immunoSEQ multiplex PCR; TCRdb keeps only in-frame clonotypes and omits some of them. This sample has roughly 140,000 clones, with approximately 85% found just once. V lost 1 base, J lost 6 bases, and 9 bases lay in between. The CDR3 extends over 14 amino acids. Per the germline V gene, CDR1 is SEHNR and CDR2 is FQNEAQ (reference sequence). The source is a woman aged 55 to 70 with COVID-19, enrolled during active disease. V and J are TRBV7-9 and TRBJ2-2, with D maybe TRBD1 (6 bases). The sequenced sample consisted of peripheral blood. This CDR3 is CASSLVQGAGELFF. The CDR3 DNA follows: TGTGCCAGCAGCTTAGTACAGGGCGCCGGGGAGCTGTTTTTT.